This is a list of T cell receptor beta chains from one sample in a study of T-cell memory formation after mild COVID-19. TCRdb called the 5' RACE reads again in MiXCR, with one record for every CDR3 protein. In the table there are 350,000 to 450,000 distinct CDR3 sequences, roughly a quarter of which are singletons. Sequenced input: PBMCs or a T cell subset sorted from them (not recorded which). These receptors originate from an adult woman who had mild COVID-19 (a few samples of this study predate the infection). Cell type and time point are not known. Both conserved end residues are part of each CDR3. Fields, in order: clone size, V gene, J gene, D gene, CDR3 protein, CDR3 DNA. D genes are given only for firm matches. Only some rows state a clone size, as once, few, many or a class for expanded clones.

>.|TRBV6-1|TRBJ1-1|.
CASSVGGLVSTEAFF
TGTGCCAGCAGTGTTGGGGGACTGGTGAGCACTGAAGCTTTCTTT
>many|TRBV20-1|TRBJ2-5|TRBD1
CSARDPGTGDAETQYF
TGCAGTGCTAGAGATCCCGGGACAGGGGACGCAGAGACCCAGTACTTC
>.|TRBV5-1|TRBJ2-3|.
CASSLGPLTAGLGTDTQYF
TGCGCCAGCAGCTTGGGCCCGCTGACGGCGGGACTGGGCACAGATACGCAGTATTTT
>.|TRBV7-8|TRBJ2-2|.
CASSLWEDGYTGELFF
TGTGCCAGCAGCTTATGGGAGGACGGTTACACCGGGGAGCTGTTTTTT
>many|TRBV2|TRBJ2-3|.
CASSLTGGGDTQYF
TGTGCCAGCAGCCTAACAGGGGGAGGGGATACGCAGTATTTT
>.|TRBV7-9|TRBJ1-2|.
CAIPTPPRREVYGYTF
TGTGCCATCCCGACCCCCCCACGCAGGGAGGTCTATGGCTACACCTTC
>.|TRBV11-2|TRBJ1-6|.
CASAGSSYNSPLHF
TGTGCCAGCGCCGGCAGCTCCTATAATTCACCCCTCCACTTT
>many|TRBV5-1|TRBJ2-5|TRBD2
CASSLALAGGPQETQYF
TGCGCCAGCAGCTTGGCCCTAGCGGGGGGTCCACAAGAGACCCAGTACTTC
>.|TRBV10-3|TRBJ2-7|.
CAISPAPTATYEQYF
TGTGCCATCAGCCCCGCTCCGACAGCAACCTACGAGCAGTACTTC
>.|TRBV29-1|TRBJ2-5|TRBD1
CSVEVGTGTGETQYF
TGCAGCGTTGAAGTGGGGACAGGAACGGGGGAGACCCAGTACTTC
>few|TRBV20-1|TRBJ1-1|.
CSASEFQGHTEAFF
TGCAGTGCTAGTGAGTTCCAGGGTCACACTGAAGCTTTCTTT